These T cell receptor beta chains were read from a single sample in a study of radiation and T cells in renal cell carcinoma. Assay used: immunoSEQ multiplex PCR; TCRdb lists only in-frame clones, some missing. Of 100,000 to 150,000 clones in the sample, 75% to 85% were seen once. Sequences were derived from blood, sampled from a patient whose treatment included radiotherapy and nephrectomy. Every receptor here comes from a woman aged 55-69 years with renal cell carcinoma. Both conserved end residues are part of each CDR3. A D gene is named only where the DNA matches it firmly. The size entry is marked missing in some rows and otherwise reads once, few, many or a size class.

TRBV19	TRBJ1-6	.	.	TGTGCCAGTAGTATAGGTGGGATCTCGGATTCACCCCTCCACTTT	CASSIGGISDSPLHF
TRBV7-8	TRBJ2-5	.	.	TGTGCCAGCAGCTTAGGGTCAAGCGGATACCAAGAGACCCAGTACTTC	CASSLGSSGYQETQYF
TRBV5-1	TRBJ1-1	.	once	TGCGCCAGCAGCTTAATGGATTCGAACACTGAAGCTTTCTTT	CASSLMDSNTEAFF
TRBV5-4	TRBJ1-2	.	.	TGTGCCAGCAGCTGGGGGGGCGTAAGCCGCGGCTACACCTTC	CASSWGGVSRGYTF
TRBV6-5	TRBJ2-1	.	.	TGTGCCAGCAGTTATGGAGGGGATCGGAATGAGCAGTTCTTC	CASSYGGDRNEQFF
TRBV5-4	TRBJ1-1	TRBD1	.	TGTGCCAGCAGCTTCCGGGACAGTTACACTGAAGCTTTCTTT	CASSFRDSYTEAFF
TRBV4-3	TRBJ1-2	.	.	TGCGCCAGCAGCCAAGACCGCGAACCCGGGACCCGAAGGTATGGCTACACCTTC	CASSQDREPGTRRYGYTF
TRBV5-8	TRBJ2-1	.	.	TGTGCCAGCAGCTTGCTCTATGAGCAGTTCTTC	CASSLLYEQFF
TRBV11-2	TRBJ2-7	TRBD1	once	TGTGCCAGCAGCTTCTCAGGGGGACGGTACGAGCAGTACTTC	CASSFSGGRYEQYF
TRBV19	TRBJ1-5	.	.	TGTGCCAGTAGTATTTGGGCAGACAAGTATGGCCGCAGCAATCAGCCCCAGCATTTT	CASSIWADKYGRSNQPQHF
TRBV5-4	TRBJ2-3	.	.	TGTGCCAGCAGCCCAAATACAGGAATCACAGATACGCAGTATTTT	CASSPNTGITDTQYF
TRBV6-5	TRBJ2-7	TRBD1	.	TGTGCCAGCAGTTACTCACGACAGGGGGTATACGAGCAGTACTTC	CASSYSRQGVYEQYF
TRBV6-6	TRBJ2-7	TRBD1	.	TGTGCCAGCAGTCACCCAGGGGGAGAGCAGTACTTC	CASSHPGGEQYF
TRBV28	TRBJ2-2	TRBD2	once	TGTGCCAGCACCACTAGCGGGGAATACACCGGGGAGCTGTTTTTT	CASTTSGEYTGELFF
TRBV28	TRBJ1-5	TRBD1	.	TGTGCCAGCAGGCCGACAGGGAAGAGTCAGCCCCAGCATTTT	CASRPTGKSQPQHF
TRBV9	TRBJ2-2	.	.	TGTGCCAGCAGCGTAGCTTGGGGGGGCCCCCCTAACACCGGGGAGCTGTTTTTT	CASSVAWGGPPNTGELFF
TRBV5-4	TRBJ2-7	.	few	TGTGCCAGCAGTCCGGGGACCTACGAGCAGTACTTC	CASSPGTYEQYF
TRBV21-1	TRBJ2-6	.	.	TGTGCCAGCAGCGCCCGGACAGGGGCGAAGGCTGGGGCCAACGTCCTGACTTTC	CASSARTGAKAGANVLTF
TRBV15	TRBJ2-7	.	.	TGTGCCACCAGCCCAGAGGAGCCCTACGAGCAGTACTTC	CATSPEEPYEQYF
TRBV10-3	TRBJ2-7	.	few	TGTGCCATCAGCCACGTGAGGGGGGAGCAGTACTTC	CAISHVRGEQYF
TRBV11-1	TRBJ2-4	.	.	TGTGCCAGCAACCCGGGGGAAGGTAGCGGAAACATTCAGTACTTC	CASNPGEGSGNIQYF
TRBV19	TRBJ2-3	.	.	TGTGCCAGTAGTAGCGGGGGCACAGATACGCAGTATTTT	CASSSGGTDTQYF
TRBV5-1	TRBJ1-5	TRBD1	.	TGCGCCAGCAGCGAGGGACAGGGGATCCAGCCCCAGCATTTT	CASSEGQGIQPQHF
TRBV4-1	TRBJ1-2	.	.	TGCGCCAGCAGTCCGGAAGGGCAACAAGACATCAATAAGGGCTACACCTTC	CASSPEGQQDINKGYTF
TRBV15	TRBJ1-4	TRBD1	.	TGTGCCACCAGCCCGCGGACAGGGTCAAATGAAAAACTGTTTTTT	CATSPRTGSNEKLFF
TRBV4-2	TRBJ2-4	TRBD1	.	TGTGCCAGCAGCCAGACGACAGGGGGTATCATGAACATTCAGTACTTC	CASSQTTGGIMNIQYF
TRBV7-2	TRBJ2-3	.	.	TGTGCCAGCAGCCCCCGGGACCGAGTCGCAGATACGCAGTATTTT	CASSPRDRVADTQYF
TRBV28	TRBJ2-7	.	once	TGTGCCAGCAGCGACAGGATCTCCTACGAGCAGTACTTC	CASSDRISYEQYF
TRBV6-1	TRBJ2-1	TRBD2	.	TGTGCCAGCCTCCATGGGGCGGGAGGTTACAATGAGCAGTTCTTC	CASLHGAGGYNEQFF
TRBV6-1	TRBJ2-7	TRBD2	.	TGTGCCAGCAGTGGGAATTTAGCGGGAGGAAGTTTTAATGAGCAGTACTTC	CASSGNLAGGSFNEQYF
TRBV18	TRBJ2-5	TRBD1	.	TGTGCCAGCTCACCAAGACAGGGAATCCAAGAGACCCAGTACTTC	CASSPRQGIQETQYF
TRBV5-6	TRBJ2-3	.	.	TGTGCCAGCAGCTTGGAAAGTGAGAGTGGCACAGATACGCAGTATTTT	CASSLESESGTDTQYF
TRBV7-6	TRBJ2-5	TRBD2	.	TGTGCCAGCAGCGGACTAGCGGGGGAAGAGACCCAGTACTTC	CASSGLAGEETQYF
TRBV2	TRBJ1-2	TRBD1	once	TGTGCCAGCAGCCGAAGCGGGACAGGGAACTATGGCTACACCTTC	CASSRSGTGNYGYTF
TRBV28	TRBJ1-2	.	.	TGTGCCAGCAGTTTAGGAAGTTTCTATGGCTACACCTTC	CASSLGSFYGYTF
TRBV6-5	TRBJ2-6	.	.	TGTGCCGGCAGTCGTTCCTCTGGGGCCAACGTCCTGACTTTC	CAGSRSSGANVLTF
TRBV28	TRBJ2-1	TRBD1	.	TGTGCCAGCAGTTCAGACAGGGCCGATGAGCAGTTCTTC	CASSSDRADEQFF
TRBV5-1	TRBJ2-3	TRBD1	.	TGCGCCAGCAGCTTGGGACAGGGAGCTACGACAGATACGCAGTATTTT	CASSLGQGATTDTQYF
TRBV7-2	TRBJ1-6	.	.	TGTGCCAGCAGCTTAAGTTCCACCCATAATTCACCCCTCCACTTT	CASSLSSTHNSPLHF
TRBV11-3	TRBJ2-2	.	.	TGTGCCAGCAGCTTGGGGTGGACAACCGGGGAGCTGTTTTTT	CASSLGWTTGELFF
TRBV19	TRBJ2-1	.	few	TGTGCCAGTAGTACCTCAAGGAGCGAGATCGCTGAGCAGTTCTTC	CASSTSRSEIAEQFF
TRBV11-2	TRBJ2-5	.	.	TGTGCCAGCAGCTTCTCTTCCGGGGTCCAAGAGACCCAGTACTTC	CASSFSSGVQETQYF
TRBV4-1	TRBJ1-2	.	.	TGCGCCAGCAGCCAAGGTACCGTTAACTATGGCTACACCTTC	CASSQGTVNYGYTF